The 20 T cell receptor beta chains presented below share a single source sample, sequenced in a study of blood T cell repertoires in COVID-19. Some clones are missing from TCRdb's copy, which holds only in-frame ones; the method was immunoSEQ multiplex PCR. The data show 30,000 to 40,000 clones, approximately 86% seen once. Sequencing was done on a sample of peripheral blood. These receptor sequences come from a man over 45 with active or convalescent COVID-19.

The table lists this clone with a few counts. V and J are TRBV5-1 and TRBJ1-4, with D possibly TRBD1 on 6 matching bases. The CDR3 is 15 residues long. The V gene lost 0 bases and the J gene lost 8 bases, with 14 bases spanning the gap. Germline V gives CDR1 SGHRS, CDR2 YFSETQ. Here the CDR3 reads CASSLGAGAGEKLFF. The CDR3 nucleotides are TGCGCCAGCAGCTTGGGCGCGGGGGCGGGAGAAAAACTGTTTTTT.

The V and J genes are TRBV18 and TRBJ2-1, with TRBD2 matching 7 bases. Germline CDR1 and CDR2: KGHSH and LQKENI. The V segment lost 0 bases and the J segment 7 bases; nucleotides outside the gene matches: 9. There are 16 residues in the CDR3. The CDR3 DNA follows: TGTGCCAGCTCACCACCGTGGCCCTCGCGGGAGAATGAGCAGTTCTTC. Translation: CASSPPWPSRENEQFF.

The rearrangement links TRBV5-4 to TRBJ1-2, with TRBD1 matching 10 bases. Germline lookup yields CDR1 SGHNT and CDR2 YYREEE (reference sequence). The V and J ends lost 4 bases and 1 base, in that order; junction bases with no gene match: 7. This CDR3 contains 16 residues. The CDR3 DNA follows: TGTGCCAGCAGCGGCGGGACAGGGGATCATAACTATGGCTACACCTTC. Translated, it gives CASSGGTGDHNYGYTF. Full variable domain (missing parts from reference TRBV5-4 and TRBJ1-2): ETGVTQSPTHLIKTRGQQVTLRCSSQSGHNTVSWYQQALGQGPQFIFQYYREEENGRGNFPPRFSGLQFPNYSSELNVNALELDDSALYLCASSGGTGDHNYGYTFGSGTRLTVV.

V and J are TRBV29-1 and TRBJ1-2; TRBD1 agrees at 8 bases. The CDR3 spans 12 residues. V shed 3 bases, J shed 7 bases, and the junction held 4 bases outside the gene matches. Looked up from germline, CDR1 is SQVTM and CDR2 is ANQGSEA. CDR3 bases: TGCAGCGTTGACCCGGACAGGGCTGGCTACACCTTC. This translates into CSVDPDRAGYTF.

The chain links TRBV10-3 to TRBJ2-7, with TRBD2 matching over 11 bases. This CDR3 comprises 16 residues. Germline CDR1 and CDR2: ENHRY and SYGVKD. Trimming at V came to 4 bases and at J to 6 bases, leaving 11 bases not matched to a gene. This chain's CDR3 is CAISVLSTSGSAEQYF. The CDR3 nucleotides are TGTGCCATCAGTGTCCTTTCAACTAGCGGGAGTGCCGAGCAGTACTTC.

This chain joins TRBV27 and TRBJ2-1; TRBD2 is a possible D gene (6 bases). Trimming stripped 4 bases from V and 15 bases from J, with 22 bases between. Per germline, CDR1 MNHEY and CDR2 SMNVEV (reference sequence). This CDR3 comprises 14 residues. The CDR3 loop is CASSSFGTGEFLFF. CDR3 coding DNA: TGTGCCAGCAGTTCGTTCGGGACGGGAGAATTTCTGTTCTTC.

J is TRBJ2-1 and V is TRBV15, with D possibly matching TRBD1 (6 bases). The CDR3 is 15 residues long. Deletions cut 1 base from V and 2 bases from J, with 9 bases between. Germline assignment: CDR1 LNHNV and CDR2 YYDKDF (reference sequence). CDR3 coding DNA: TGTGCCACCAGCAGAGGACAGGACCCCTACAATGAGCAGTTCTTC. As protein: CATSRGQDPYNEQFF.

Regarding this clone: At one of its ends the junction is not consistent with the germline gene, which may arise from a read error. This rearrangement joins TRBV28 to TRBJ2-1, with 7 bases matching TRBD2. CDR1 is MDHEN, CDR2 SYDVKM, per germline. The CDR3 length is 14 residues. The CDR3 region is CASSPSLLLAARVF. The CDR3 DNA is TGTGCCAGCAGCCCCTCCCTCCTTCTAGCGGCCCGGGTCTTC.

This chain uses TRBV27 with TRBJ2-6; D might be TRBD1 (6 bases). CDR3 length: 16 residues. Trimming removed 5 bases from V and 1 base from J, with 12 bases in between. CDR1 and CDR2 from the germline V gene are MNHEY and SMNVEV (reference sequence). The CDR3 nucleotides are TGTGCCAGCAGTGCCGTCAGGGGATCTGGGGCCAACGTCCTGACTTTC. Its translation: CASSAVRGSGANVLTF.

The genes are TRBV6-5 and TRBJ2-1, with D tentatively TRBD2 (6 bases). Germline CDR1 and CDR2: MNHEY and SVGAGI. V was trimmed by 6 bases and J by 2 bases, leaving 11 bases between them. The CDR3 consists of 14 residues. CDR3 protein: CASSPGRAYNEQFF. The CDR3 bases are TGTGCCAGCAGCCCCGGGAGAGCCTACAATGAGCAGTTCTTC.

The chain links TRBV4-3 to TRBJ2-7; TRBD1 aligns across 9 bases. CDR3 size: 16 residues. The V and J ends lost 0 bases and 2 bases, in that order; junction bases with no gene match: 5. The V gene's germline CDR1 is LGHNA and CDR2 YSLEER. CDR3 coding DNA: TGCGCCAGCAGCCAAGATGGGGGACAGGGTACCTACGAGCAGTACTTC. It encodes CASSQDGGQGTYEQYF.

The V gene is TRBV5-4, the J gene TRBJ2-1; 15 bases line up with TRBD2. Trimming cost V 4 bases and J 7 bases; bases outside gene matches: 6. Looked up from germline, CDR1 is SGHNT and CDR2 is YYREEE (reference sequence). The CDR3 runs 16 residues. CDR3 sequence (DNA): TGTGCCAGCAGCCAGGGACTAGCGGGAGGACGGAATGAGCAGTTCTTC. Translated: CASSQGLAGGRNEQFF.

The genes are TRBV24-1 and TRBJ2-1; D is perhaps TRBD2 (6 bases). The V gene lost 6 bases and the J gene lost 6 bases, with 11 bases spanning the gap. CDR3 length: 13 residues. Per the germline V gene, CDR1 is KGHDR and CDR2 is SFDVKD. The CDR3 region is CATSFRAGNEQFF. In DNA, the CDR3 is TGTGCCACCAGTTTCCGAGCGGGCAATGAGCAGTTCTTC.

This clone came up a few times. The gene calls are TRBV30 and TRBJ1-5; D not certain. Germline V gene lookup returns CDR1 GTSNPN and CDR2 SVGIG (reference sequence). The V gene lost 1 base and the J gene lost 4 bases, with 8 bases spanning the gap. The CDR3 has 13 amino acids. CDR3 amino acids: CAWSEGGNQPQHF. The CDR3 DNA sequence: TGTGCCTGGAGTGAAGGAGGGAATCAGCCCCAGCATTTT.

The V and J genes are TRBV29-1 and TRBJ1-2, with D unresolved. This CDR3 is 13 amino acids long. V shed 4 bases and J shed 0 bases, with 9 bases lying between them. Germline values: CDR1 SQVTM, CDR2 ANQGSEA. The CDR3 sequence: CSVGGGPNYGYTF. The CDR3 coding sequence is TGCAGCGTTGGAGGAGGGCCTAACTATGGCTACACCTTC.

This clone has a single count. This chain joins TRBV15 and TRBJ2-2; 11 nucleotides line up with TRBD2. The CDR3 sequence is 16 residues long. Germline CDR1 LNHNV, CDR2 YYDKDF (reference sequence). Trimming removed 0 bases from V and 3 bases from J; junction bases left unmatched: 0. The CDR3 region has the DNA TGTGCCACCAGCAGAGAACTAGCGGGAGACACCGGGGAGCTGTTTTTT. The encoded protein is CATSRELAGDTGELFF.

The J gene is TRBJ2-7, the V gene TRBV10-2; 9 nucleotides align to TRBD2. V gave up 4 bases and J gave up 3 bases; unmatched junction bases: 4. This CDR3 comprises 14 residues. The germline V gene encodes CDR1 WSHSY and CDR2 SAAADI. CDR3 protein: CASSASGRFYEQYF. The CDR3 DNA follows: TGCGCCAGCAGTGCCAGCGGGAGGTTCTACGAGCAGTACTTC.

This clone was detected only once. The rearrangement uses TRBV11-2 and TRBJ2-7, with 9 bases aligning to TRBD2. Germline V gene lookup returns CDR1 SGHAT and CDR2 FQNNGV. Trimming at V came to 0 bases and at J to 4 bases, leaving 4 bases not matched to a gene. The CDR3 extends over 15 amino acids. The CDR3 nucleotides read TGTGCCAGCAGCTTAGACTCGACTAGCGGTTACGAGCAGTACTTC. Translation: CASSLDSTSGYEQYF.

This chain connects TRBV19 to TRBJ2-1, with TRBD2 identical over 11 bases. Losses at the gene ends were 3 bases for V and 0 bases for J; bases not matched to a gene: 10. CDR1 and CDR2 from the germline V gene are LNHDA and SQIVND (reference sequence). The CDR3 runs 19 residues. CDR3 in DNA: TGTGCCAGTAGTATGTCGGGACTAGCGGCCCTGCCCTCCTACAATGAGCAGTTCTTC. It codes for CASSMSGLAALPSYNEQFF.

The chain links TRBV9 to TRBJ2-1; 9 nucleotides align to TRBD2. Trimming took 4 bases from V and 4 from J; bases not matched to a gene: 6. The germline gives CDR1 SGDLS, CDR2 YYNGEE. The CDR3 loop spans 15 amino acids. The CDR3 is CASSPAGGQYNEQFF. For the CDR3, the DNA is TGTGCCAGCAGCCCCGCGGGAGGGCAATACAATGAGCAGTTCTTC.